Sequencing of this T cell receptor beta chain was carried out in a study of blood T cell repertoires in COVID-19. Germline V gives CDR1 SGHDT, CDR2 YYEEEE. The CDR3 totals 17 residues. With 2 bases clipped from V and 2 bases from J, the junction kept 5 bases outside the gene matches. Data came from immunoSEQ multiplex PCR; TCRdb stores just in-frame clones and leaves some out. The repertoire holds 200,000 to 250,000 clones, with nearly 90% as singletons. This TCR was sampled from a woman younger than 30 who had recovered from COVID-19. The sequencing sample was made of peripheral blood. The chain carries TRBV5-6 and TRBJ2-7; TRBD2 aligns across 15 bases. The DNA of the CDR3 is TGTGCCAGCAGCTTACGGACTAGCGGGAGGGCCCCCTACGAGCAGTACTTC. Translated, it gives CASSLRTSGRAPYEQYF.